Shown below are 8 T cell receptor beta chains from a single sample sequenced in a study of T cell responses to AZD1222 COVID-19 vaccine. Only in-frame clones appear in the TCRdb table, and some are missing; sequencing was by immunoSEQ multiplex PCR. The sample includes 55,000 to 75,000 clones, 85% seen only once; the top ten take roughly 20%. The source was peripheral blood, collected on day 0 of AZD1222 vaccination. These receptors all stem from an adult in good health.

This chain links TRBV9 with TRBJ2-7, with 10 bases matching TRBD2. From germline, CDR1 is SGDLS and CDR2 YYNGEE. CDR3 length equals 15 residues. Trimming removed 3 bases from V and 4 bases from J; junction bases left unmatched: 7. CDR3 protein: CASSASGGAEYEQYF. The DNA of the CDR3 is TGTGCCAGCAGCGCCAGCGGGGGGGCTGAGTACGAGCAGTACTTC.

This chain's CDR3 is CASSLDNYGYTF. The CDR3 DNA reads TGTGCCAGCAGCCTCGATAACTATGGCTACACCTTC. The chain is built from TRBV14 and TRBJ1-2; D unresolved. The CDR3 contains 12 residues. V was trimmed by 4 bases and J by 1 base, leaving 4 bases between them. The germline V gene encodes CDR1 SGHDN and CDR2 FVKESK.

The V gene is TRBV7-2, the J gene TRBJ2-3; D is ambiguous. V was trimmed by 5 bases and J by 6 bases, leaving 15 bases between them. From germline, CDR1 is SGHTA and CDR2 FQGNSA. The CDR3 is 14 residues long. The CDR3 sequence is CASSKPYRSDTQYF. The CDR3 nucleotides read TGTGCCAGCAGCAAACCTTATCGATCCGATACGCAGTATTTT.

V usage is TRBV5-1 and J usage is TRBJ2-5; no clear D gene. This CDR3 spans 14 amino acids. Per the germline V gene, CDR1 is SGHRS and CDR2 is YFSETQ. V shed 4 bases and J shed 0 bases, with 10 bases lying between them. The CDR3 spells CASSLQPDQETQYF. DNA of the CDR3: TGCGCCAGCAGCCTTCAGCCAGACCAAGAGACCCAGTACTTC.

Here the CDR3 DNA reads TGCAGTTCCGCGGACAGGGCGTATGGCTACACCTTC. Translating it yields CSSADRAYGYTF. The rearrangement joins TRBV29-1 to TRBJ1-2, with 8 bases identical to TRBD1. Germline V lookup: CDR1 SQVTM, CDR2 ANQGSEA. CDR3 length equals 12 residues.

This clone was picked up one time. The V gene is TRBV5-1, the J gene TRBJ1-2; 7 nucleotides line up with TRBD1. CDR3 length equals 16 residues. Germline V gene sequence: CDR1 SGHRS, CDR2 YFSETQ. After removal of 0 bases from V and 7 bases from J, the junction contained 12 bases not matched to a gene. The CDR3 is CASSLASGGGTRGYTF. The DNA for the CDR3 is TGCGCCAGCAGCTTGGCCTCAGGGGGGGGAACCCGTGGCTACACCTTC.

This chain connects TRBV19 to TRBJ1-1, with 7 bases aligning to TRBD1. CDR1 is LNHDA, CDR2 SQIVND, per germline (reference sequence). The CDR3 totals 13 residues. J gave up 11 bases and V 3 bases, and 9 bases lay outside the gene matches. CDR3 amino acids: CASSIVRTGTAFF. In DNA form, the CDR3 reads TGTGCCAGTAGTATTGTAAGGACAGGAACGGCTTTCTTT.

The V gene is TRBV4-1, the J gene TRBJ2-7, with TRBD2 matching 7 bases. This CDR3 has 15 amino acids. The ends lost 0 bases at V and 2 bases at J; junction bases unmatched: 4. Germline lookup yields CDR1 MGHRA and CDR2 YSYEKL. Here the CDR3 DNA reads TGCGCCAGCAGCCAAGAACTAGCGCCCCCCTACGAGCAGTACTTC. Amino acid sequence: CASSQELAPPYEQYF.